These 11 T cell receptor beta chains came from one sample sequenced in a study of cytomegalovirus exposure and HLA in healthy donors. Profiling relied on immunoSEQ multiplex PCR, and the TCRdb table lists in-frame clones only, not all of them. The sample includes fewer than 200,000 clones, 85% to 90% seen only once; the top ten take roughly 1.3%. Sequencing input: PBMCs. Every receptor here comes from a woman younger than 45 in good health and CMV-seronegative.

The rearrangement links TRBV27 to TRBJ2-5; D call uncertain. The CDR3 length is 13 residues. Trimming removed 5 bases from V and 5 bases from J, with 12 bases in between. Germline values: CDR1 MNHEY, CDR2 SMNVEV (reference sequence). The CDR3 region has the DNA TGTGCCAGCAGTATGAGTAAGTGGGAGACCCAGTACTTC. Its translation is CASSMSKWETQYF.

This clone is a singleton in its sample. The CDR3 spells CASNTKIPSGGTLYEQYF. For the CDR3, the DNA is TGTGCCAGCAACACTAAAATCCCTAGCGGGGGGACCCTCTACGAGCAGTACTTC. This chain links TRBV7-8 with TRBJ2-7; 11 positions match TRBD2. Germline CDR1 reads SGHVS; CDR2 reads FQNEAQ. The CDR3 has 18 amino acids. Unmatched junction bases numbered 17, after V lost 7 bases and J lost 3 bases.

The chain is built from TRBV6-1 and TRBJ2-7; 9 nucleotides agree with TRBD2. The germline V gene has CDR1 MNHNS and CDR2 SASEGT. Trimming cost V 0 bases and J 3 bases; bases outside gene matches: 6. This CDR3 contains 16 residues. The CDR3 reads CASSEAWRGGLYEQYF. CDR3 DNA: TGTGCCAGCAGTGAAGCTTGGCGGGGGGGCCTCTACGAGCAGTACTTC.

This chain connects TRBV27 to TRBJ2-1; perhaps TRBD1 as D (6 bases). The CDR3 runs to 12 residues. V lost 7 bases, J lost 5 bases, and 9 bases lay in between. Germline assignment: CDR1 MNHEY and CDR2 SMNVEV (reference sequence). The CDR3 reads CASTGDHNEQFF. In DNA, the CDR3 is TGTGCCAGCACAGGGGACCACAATGAGCAGTTCTTC.

This clone was recorded once. The chain uses TRBV27 and TRBJ2-1; D unclear. Germline-derived CDR1 and CDR2 are MNHEY and SMNVEV (reference sequence). The V and J ends lost 3 bases and 2 bases respectively, with 11 bases between them. This CDR3 has 15 amino acids. CDR3 bases: TGTGCCAGCAGTTTTGTCGGCGGAGCCTACAATGAGCAGTTCTTC. It translates to CASSFVGGAYNEQFF.

The chain uses TRBV14 and TRBJ1-2; possible D gene TRBD1, 6 bases. Between the trimmed V and J ends, which lost 4 bases and 5 bases, there was a span of 14 bases. The germline CDR1 and CDR2 sequences are SGHDN and FVKESK. The CDR3 runs to 14 residues. CDR3: CASSPQGTLYGYTF. In nucleotides, the CDR3 is TGTGCCAGCAGCCCCCAGGGGACCTTGTATGGCTACACCTTC.

Only one count was recorded for this clone. The V gene is TRBV23-1, the J gene TRBJ1-2; the D is unclear. TRBV23-1 is an open reading frame whose function is uncertain. This CDR3 region has 15 residues. Trimming cost V 0 bases and J 6 bases, with 14 bases left between them. The CDR3 loop is CASSQSLYPNDGYTF. The CDR3 DNA reads as TGCGCCAGCAGTCAATCGCTTTACCCTAATGATGGCTACACCTTC.

The gene calls are TRBV7-8 and TRBJ1-4, with 7 nucleotides matching TRBD1. Germline V CDR1 and CDR2: SGHVS, FQNEAQ. J lost 4 bases, V lost 4 bases, and 3 bases had no gene match. This CDR3 region has 14 residues. Here the CDR3 reads CASSYPGGNEKLFF. In DNA form, the CDR3 reads TGTGCCAGCAGCTACCCAGGGGGTAATGAAAAACTGTTTTTT.

The chain combines TRBV6-1 with TRBJ2-1; D remains unclear. V was trimmed by 2 bases and J by 0 bases, leaving 11 bases between them. The CDR3 extends over 16 amino acids. Germline V CDR1 and CDR2: MNHNS, SASEGT. The CDR3 coding sequence is TGTGCCAGCAGTGAACCTGGGCCGAGCTCCTACAATGAGCAGTTCTTC. It translates to CASSEPGPSSYNEQFF.

This sequence joins TRBV11-2 and TRBJ2-3; D is possibly TRBD2 (6 bases). Trimming removed 0 bases at V and 11 bases at J, with 12 bases between. The V gene's germline CDR1 is SGHAT and CDR2 FQNNGV. CDR3 length: 13 residues. For the CDR3, the DNA is TGTGCCAGCAGCTTAGATGCGGGGCTAGAGCAGTATTTT. Residues: CASSLDAGLEQYF.

V gene TRBV14 combines with J gene TRBJ2-7, with TRBD2 identical over 7 bases. The CDR3 totals 18 residues. Trimming removed 1 base from V and 1 base from J; junction bases left unmatched: 13. Germline V gives CDR1 SGHDN, CDR2 FVKESK. The CDR3 loop is CASSQAQSRAGYSYEQYF. CDR3 bases: TGTGCCAGCAGCCAAGCCCAGAGTCGAGCGGGGTATTCCTACGAGCAGTACTTC.